This passage covers 31 T cell receptor beta chains from one sample sequenced in a study of cytomegalovirus exposure and HLA in healthy donors. 13 Jbeta primers and 60 Vbeta primers were used for the PCR. The repertoire was sequenced with immunoSEQ multiplex PCR; TCRdb's copy has only in-frame clones and lacks some. Of more than 100,000 clones listed, more than 75% are singletons. Sample: PBMCs. The receptors were gathered from a male donor in good health and CMV-seronegative.

The chain uses TRBV6-4 and TRBJ2-1; 7 nucleotides align to TRBD2. Germline V gene lookup returns CDR1 MRHNA and CDR2 SNTAGT. J was trimmed by 10 bases and V by 4 bases; bases with no gene match: 7. This CDR3 contains 13 residues. The CDR3 DNA follows: TGTGCCAGCAGTGGTGCCCGGGGGGAAGAGCAGTTCTTC. Translation gives CASSGARGEEQFF.

V gene TRBV4-1 combines with J gene TRBJ1-2, with D possibly matching TRBD1 (5 bases). V lost 0 bases and J 7 bases, leaving 12 bases between the germline ends. CDR3 length: 14 residues. From germline, CDR1 is MGHRA and CDR2 YSYEKL. The CDR3 sequence is CASSQEIRGGGYTF. Written as DNA, the CDR3 is TGCGCCAGCAGCCAAGAAATAAGGGGCGGTGGCTACACCTTC.

The V and J genes are TRBV15 and TRBJ2-5; D is possibly TRBD2 (6 bases). Germline assignment: CDR1 LNHNV and CDR2 YYDKDF (reference sequence). Deletions cut 2 bases from V and 5 bases from J, with 15 bases between. The CDR3 consists of 15 residues. In DNA form, the CDR3 reads TGTGCCACCAGCAGACAGGGAGGTGGCGGGGAGACCCAGTACTTC. Its protein is CATSRQGGGGETQYF.

The chain carries TRBV30 and TRBJ1-2; TRBD1 matches at 9 bases. The CDR3 has 15 residues. The germline V gene has CDR1 GTSNPN and CDR2 SVGIG (reference sequence). V was clipped by 1 base and J by 8 bases; unmatched bases: 11. The CDR3 spells CAWSGGQGEVGGYTF. CDR3 nucleotides: TGTGCCTGGAGTGGGGGACAGGGAGAAGTAGGCGGCTACACCTTC.

This rearrangement joins TRBV10-1 to TRBJ2-7; 8 bases map to TRBD2. Germline V gene lookup returns CDR1 WNHNN and CDR2 SYGVQD (reference sequence). The V segment lost 2 bases and the J segment 5 bases; nucleotides outside the gene matches: 8. The CDR3 has 15 residues. CDR3 in DNA: TGCGCCAGCAGTGAGCAAGCGGGGGCCCCCCACGAGCAGTACTTC. Amino acid sequence: CASSEQAGAPHEQYF.

The chain recombines TRBV6-5 with TRBJ1-1; TRBD1 matches 11 bases. This CDR3 spans 14 amino acids. CDR1 is MNHEY and CDR2 is SVGAGI in the germline V gene. Losses at the gene ends were 4 bases for V and 4 bases for J; bases not matched to a gene: 2. DNA for the CDR3: TGTGCCAGCAGTTGGGGGACAGGGGGCACTGAAGCTTTCTTT. It encodes CASSWGTGGTEAFF.

The chain links TRBV13 to TRBJ1-2; D is perhaps TRBD1 (6 bases). With 5 bases removed from V and 0 bases from J, the gap between germline ends came to 16 bases. Germline V CDR1 and CDR2: PRHDT, FYEKMQ (reference sequence). The CDR3 runs to 16 residues. The CDR3 coding sequence is TGTGCCAGCAGCCCGGCCACAGGGTTAGCTAACTATGGCTACACCTTC. Translated: CASSPATGLANYGYTF.

There are a few counts of this clone. V usage is TRBV5-1 and J usage is TRBJ2-7; D uncertain. Germline V lookup: CDR1 SGHRS, CDR2 YFSETQ. The CDR3 covers 14 residues. The germline V and J ends were trimmed by 1 base and 3 bases, with 11 bases remaining between them. CDR3 in amino acids: CASSLSTPVYEQYF. CDR3 coding DNA: TGCGCCAGCAGCTTGTCGACACCTGTCTACGAGCAGTACTTC.

This clone came up a few times. The V gene is TRBV9, the J gene TRBJ1-1; 7 bases line up with TRBD1. The CDR3 is made up of 14 amino acids. The J segment lost 4 bases and the V segment lost 4 bases, leaving 7 bases of the junction unmatched. Germline V gene data show CDR1 as SGDLS and CDR2 as YYNGEE. The CDR3 region is CASSTQGGGTEAFF. Written as DNA, the CDR3 is TGTGCCAGCAGCACGCAGGGGGGAGGCACTGAAGCTTTCTTT.

The rearrangement links TRBV5-4 to TRBJ1-2; tentative D call: TRBD1 (6 bases). This CDR3 has 14 residues. Trimming stripped 6 bases from V and 5 bases from J, with 17 bases between. Germline lookup yields CDR1 SGHNT and CDR2 YYREEE (reference sequence). As DNA, the CDR3 is TGTGCCAGCAACCCGGGGTCAAGGGGGTATGGCTACACCTTC. Translated: CASNPGSRGYGYTF.

The genes are TRBV18 and TRBJ1-5; TRBD1 might be the D (6 bases). Germline assignment: CDR1 KGHSH and CDR2 LQKENI. The CDR3 totals 15 residues. V lost 3 bases and J lost 4, with 13 bases in between. The CDR3 protein is CASSPTGQPNQPQHF. The CDR3 bases are TGTGCCAGCTCACCTACCGGACAGCCTAATCAGCCCCAGCATTTT.

The V and J genes are TRBV14 and TRBJ2-7; D perhaps matches TRBD1 (6 bases). The germline V gene has CDR1 SGHDN and CDR2 FVKESK. Trimming left V 7 bases short and J 3 bases short, with 22 bases between. This CDR3 is 16 amino acids long. CDR3 residues: CASKIPRPGTIYEQYF. The CDR3 nucleotides are TGTGCCAGCAAGATCCCCCGACCAGGGACAATCTACGAGCAGTACTTC.

This chain connects TRBV11-3 to TRBJ1-4; 7 bases fit TRBD1. This CDR3 spans 17 amino acids. The V gene's germline CDR1 is SGHNT and CDR2 YENEEA. Unmatched junction bases numbered 17, after V lost 5 bases and J lost 8 bases. CDR3 region: CASSEGGTVKSDEKLFF. CDR3 coding DNA: TGTGCCAGCAGCGAAGGAGGGACAGTCAAATCAGACGAAAAACTGTTTTTT.

This clone appeared a few times. The V and J genes are TRBV7-9 and TRBJ1-4, with D perhaps matching TRBD1 (6 bases). V gave up 1 base and J gave up 1 base, with 10 bases separating them. The CDR3 runs to 16 residues. CDR1 and CDR2 (germline): SEHNR, FQNEAQ (reference sequence). This chain's CDR3 is CASSLGQGITNEKLFF. CDR3 sequence (DNA): TGTGCCAGCAGCTTAGGCCAGGGGATAACTAATGAAAAACTGTTTTTT.

The chain carries TRBV13 and TRBJ2-7, with D perhaps matching TRBD1 (6 bases). Trimming removed 4 bases from V and 0 bases from J, with 16 bases in between. Germline CDR1 is PRHDT and CDR2 is FYEKMQ (reference sequence). This CDR3 is 16 amino acids long. The CDR3 protein is CASSSSDRASSYEQYF. The CDR3, as DNA: TGTGCCAGCAGCTCCTCGGACAGAGCCTCCTCCTACGAGCAGTACTTC. The full variable domain, with the rest looked up from reference TRBV13 and TRBJ2-7, is AAGVIQSPRHLIKEKRETATLKCYPIPRHDTVYWYQQGPGQDPQFLISFYEKMQSDKGSIPDRFSAQQFSDYHSELNMSSLELGDSALYFCASSSSDRASSYEQYFGPGTRLTVT.

This chain links TRBV27 with TRBJ2-5, with TRBD2 matching 11 bases. The CDR3 is made up of 16 amino acids. CDR1 and CDR2 (germline): MNHEY, SMNVEV (reference sequence). V lost 6 bases and J lost 4; bases outside the gene matches: 10. The CDR3 coding sequence is TGTGCCAGCAGCCTTATAGCGGGGGGGCCTCTAGAGACCCAGTACTTC. This codes for CASSLIAGGPLETQYF.

The rearrangement uses TRBV6-5 and TRBJ1-2; 8 nucleotides align to TRBD1. The ends lost 2 bases at V and 7 bases at J; junction bases unmatched: 6. The CDR3 runs to 14 residues. CDR1 and CDR2 (germline): MNHEY, SVGAGI. The CDR3 DNA sequence: TGTGCCAGCAGTTACGCCAGGGGGCGCAGTGGCTACACCTTC. It is translated as CASSYARGRSGYTF.

The chain is built from TRBV7-8 and TRBJ1-6; 7 bases are shared with TRBD1. Trimming cost V 10 bases and J 7 bases; bases outside gene matches: 16. The CDR3 runs to 16 residues. Looked up from germline, CDR1 is SGHVS and CDR2 is FQNEAQ. CDR3 residues: CATSRDRSWGNSPLHF. For the CDR3, the DNA is TGTGCCACTTCAAGGGACAGAAGTTGGGGGAATTCACCCCTCCACTTT.

The chain joins TRBV2 to TRBJ2-7, with TRBD1 as a possible D gene (5 bases). This CDR3 is built from 14 residues. The V end lost 3 bases, the J end lost 5 bases, and 14 bases lay between the germline ends. The germline V gene has CDR1 SNHLY and CDR2 FYNNEI. The CDR3 is CASSEAGLLNEQYF. For the CDR3, the DNA is TGTGCCAGCAGTGAGGCAGGGCTCCTAAACGAGCAGTACTTC. The full variable domain, with the rest looked up from reference TRBV2 and TRBJ2-7, is EPEVTQTPSHQVTQMGQEVILRCVPISNHLYFYWYRQILGQKVEFLVSFYNNEISEKSEIFDDQFSVERPDGSNFTLKIRSTKLEDSAMYFCASSEAGLLNEQYFGPGTRLTVT.

The rearrangement joins TRBV10-3 to TRBJ2-7; 9 positions agree with TRBD1. V was pared by 5 bases and J by 3 bases, with 8 bases of the junction left unmatched. This CDR3 has 15 residues. Germline V lookup: CDR1 ENHRY, CDR2 SYGVKD. This CDR3 is CAISTGQGPRYEQYF. CDR3 coding DNA: TGTGCCATCAGTACCGGACAGGGGCCTCGCTACGAGCAGTACTTC.

The chain combines TRBV4-2 with TRBJ2-7; D might be TRBD1 (5 bases). Trimming pared 1 base from V and 2 bases from J, leaving 15 bases between. CDR1 LGHNA and CDR2 YNFKEQ come from the germline V gene. The CDR3 loop spans 16 amino acids. The chain's CDR3 is CASSQVVAQGTYEQYF. The CDR3 bases are TGTGCCAGCAGCCAAGTAGTGGCCCAGGGAACCTACGAGCAGTACTTC.

This clone occurred once. This rearrangement joins TRBV9 to TRBJ2-5, with 10 bases lining up with TRBD2. Germline V CDR1 and CDR2: SGDLS, YYNGEE. J gave up 5 bases and V 0 bases, and 10 bases lay outside the gene matches. The CDR3 spans 17 residues. The CDR3 nucleotides read TGTGCCAGCAGCGTAGCGGCTAGCGGGGGCAGGACGGAGACCCAGTACTTC. It codes for CASSVAASGGRTETQYF.

The V and J genes are TRBV4-1 and TRBJ1-1; D is uncertain. Trimming removed 0 bases at V and 7 bases at J, with 15 bases between. Germline V CDR1 and CDR2: MGHRA, YSYEKL. The CDR3 has 15 residues. This chain's CDR3 is CASSQEMEGEVEAFF. Written as DNA, the CDR3 is TGCGCCAGCAGCCAAGAAATGGAGGGTGAGGTTGAAGCTTTCTTT.

This clone was detected only a few times. The CDR3 loop reads CASRSGGTNTGELFF. The CDR3 DNA is TGTGCCAGCAGAAGCGGGGGGACGAACACCGGGGAGCTGTTTTTT. V gene TRBV6-5 combines with J gene TRBJ2-2; 9 bases map to TRBD2. The V and J ends lost 6 bases and 0 bases, in that order; junction bases with no gene match: 2. The CDR3 loop spans 15 amino acids. Germline-derived CDR1 and CDR2 are MNHEY and SVGAGI.

This clone has a single count. The chain combines TRBV27 with TRBJ2-7, with 9 bases lining up with TRBD1. V was pared by 0 bases and J by 2 bases, with 5 bases of the junction left unmatched. There are 16 residues in the CDR3. Germline lookup yields CDR1 MNHEY and CDR2 SMNVEV (reference sequence). The CDR3 spells CASSLSPGTGTYEQYF. CDR3 nucleotide sequence: TGTGCCAGCAGTTTATCCCCCGGGACAGGGACCTACGAGCAGTACTTC.

The gene calls are TRBV5-1 and TRBJ2-5; 7 bases agree with TRBD2. Judging by the DNA end, TRBJ2-7 fits better; the J call may be wrong. The CDR3 has 13 residues. The germline CDR1 and CDR2 sequences are SGHRS and YFSETQ. CDR3 DNA sequence: TGCGCCATCCGGGAGGAACTCTCCTACGAGCAGTACTTC. Translating gives CAIREELSYEQYF.

The rearrangement uses TRBV4-3 and TRBJ2-6, with 9 bases identical to TRBD1. This CDR3 comprises 17 residues. CDR1 is LGHNA, CDR2 YSLEER, per germline. The ends lost 4 bases at V and 0 bases at J; junction bases unmatched: 4. The CDR3 region is CASSLGQGSSGANVLTF. DNA of the CDR3: TGCGCCAGCAGCCTCGGACAGGGGAGCTCTGGGGCCAACGTCCTGACTTTC.

V usage is TRBV13 and J usage is TRBJ1-5; D is perhaps TRBD1 (6 bases). There are 15 residues in the CDR3. Germline loops: CDR1 PRHDT, CDR2 FYEKMQ (reference sequence). Trimming stripped 3 bases from V and 5 bases from J, with 14 bases between. The CDR3 spells CASSFRRGEHQPQHF. CDR3 coding DNA: TGTGCCAGCAGCTTTCGCAGGGGAGAACATCAGCCCCAGCATTTT.

A word on this clone: At one boundary the junction diverges from the germline segment, which might be a read error. The chain couples TRBV7-9 to TRBJ1-2; TRBD1 might be the D (5 bases). CDR3 length: 13 amino acids. Germline V gene sequence: CDR1 SEHNR, CDR2 FQNEAQ (reference sequence). The CDR3 spells CSSSSEGWGGYTF. CDR3 DNA: TGTTCCAGCAGCTCCGAAGGATGGGGCGGCTACACCTTC.

The chain is built from TRBV30 and TRBJ1-5, with D maybe TRBD1 (5 bases). The CDR3 consists of 14 residues. V lost 0 bases and J 6 bases, leaving 12 bases between the germline ends. Germline CDR1 and CDR2: GTSNPN and SVGIG (reference sequence). Here the CDR3 DNA reads TGTGCCTGGAGTGTCGGTCAGGGCGCTCAGCCCCAGCATTTT. Residues: CAWSVGQGAQPQHF.

V usage is TRBV19 and J usage is TRBJ2-1, with 8 bases identical to TRBD1. Germline-derived CDR1 and CDR2 are LNHDA and SQIVND (reference sequence). The V gene end was trimmed by 1 base and the J gene end by 8 bases; junction bases not matched to a gene: 7. This CDR3 has 15 residues. This chain's CDR3 is CASSIVRTGTDEQFF. The CDR3 DNA sequence: TGTGCCAGTAGTATAGTAAGGACAGGGACAGATGAGCAGTTCTTC.